This record looks at one T cell receptor (beta chain) sequence and its context. The entry originates in a study of shared clonotypes between healthy human individuals. From germline, CDR1 is SNHLY and CDR2 FYNNEI. Trimming shortened V by 3 bases and J by 7 bases, and 10 bases separated the two germline ends. This CDR3 is built from 12 residues. Repertoires were generated with immunoSEQ multiplex PCR, while TCRdb's copy carries only in-frame clones and drops some. The sample includes some 450,000 clones, over 60% of them seen just once. The source of this sequence is a woman aged 40 to 50 in good health. Some clones in this sample may be carry-over from other donors' samples. Specimen: PBMCs. The rearrangement uses TRBV2 and TRBJ2-7; a possible D gene is TRBD2 (6 bases). CDR3 protein: CASSDGGREQYF. For the CDR3, the DNA is TGTGCCAGCAGTGACGGAGGGAGGGAGCAGTACTTC.